These 19 T cell receptor beta chains originate from one sample sequenced in a study of cytomegalovirus exposure and HLA in healthy donors. PCR involved 60 Vbeta and 13 Jbeta primers. Profiling relied on immunoSEQ multiplex PCR, and the TCRdb table lists in-frame clones only, not all of them. The sample comprises roughly 80,000 clones, 84% of which are singletons, and roughly 2.3% rests with the top ten. Sequenced material: PBMCs. Receptors originate from a woman aged 45 to 65 in good health and CMV-seronegative.

The rearrangement uses TRBV14 and TRBJ2-5; 13 bases align to TRBD2. Germline CDR1 SGHDN, CDR2 FVKESK. Trimming at V came to 4 bases and at J to 4 bases, leaving 3 bases not matched to a gene. This CDR3 is built from 15 residues. CDR3 coding DNA: TGTGCCAGCAGCCGTGGACTAGCGGGAGCAGAGACCCAGTACTTC. It translates to CASSRGLAGAETQYF.

The chain recombines TRBV30 with TRBJ2-3; 11 bases map to TRBD2. This CDR3 region has 15 residues. Germline V gene sequence: CDR1 GTSNPN, CDR2 SVGIG (reference sequence). Trimming took 3 bases from V and 2 from J; bases not matched to a gene: 4. The CDR3 protein is CAWSLTSGATDTQYF. DNA for the CDR3: TGTGCCTGGAGCCTGACTAGCGGGGCCACAGATACGCAGTATTTT.

The count of this clone is one. The chain has TRBV7-2 and TRBJ2-1, with a possible D match to TRBD1 (7 bases). This CDR3 contains 16 residues. Germline V gene data show CDR1 as SGHTA and CDR2 as FQGNSA. The V and J ends lost 5 bases and 6 bases respectively, with 20 bases between them. CDR3 coding DNA: TGTGCCAGCAGCCAAGACAGGGACTCCTCGACCAATGAGCAGTTCTTC. Translation gives CASSQDRDSSTNEQFF.

The chain carries TRBV5-4 and TRBJ2-1, with 14 bases fitting TRBD2. This CDR3 region has 16 residues. Looked up from germline, CDR1 is SGHNT and CDR2 is YYREEE (reference sequence). Losses at the gene ends were 5 bases for V and 10 bases for J; bases not matched to a gene: 11. The DNA of the CDR3 is TGTGCCAGCAGACCGACGACTAGCGGGGGGGCGAAGGAGCAGTTCTTC. Residues: CASRPTTSGGAKEQFF.

V and J are TRBV7-3 and TRBJ2-2, with D possibly being TRBD2 (5 bases). The CDR3 length is 17 residues. Per the germline V gene, CDR1 is SGHTA and CDR2 is FQGTGA. Trimming stripped 4 bases from V and 3 bases from J, with 18 bases between. This CDR3 is CASSSDSSWVYTGELFF. CDR3 sequence (DNA): TGTGCCAGCAGCTCGGACTCTTCTTGGGTATACACCGGGGAGCTGTTTTTT.

The rearrangement links TRBV15 to TRBJ2-7; 12 nucleotides match TRBD1. Looked up from germline, CDR1 is LNHNV and CDR2 is YYDKDF (reference sequence). Trimming at V came to 3 bases and at J to 1 base, leaving 7 bases not matched to a gene. The CDR3 totals 17 residues. The CDR3 loop reads CATSRGTGGYRSYEQYF. CDR3 DNA sequence: TGTGCCACCAGCAGGGGGACAGGGGGCTACAGGTCCTACGAGCAGTACTTC.

The chain uses TRBV19 and TRBJ1-2; 7 nucleotides agree with TRBD1. V lost 10 bases, J lost 6 bases, and 11 bases stayed unmatched. CDR1 LNHDA and CDR2 SQIVND come from the germline V gene (reference sequence). This CDR3 is 13 amino acids long. The CDR3 DNA is TGTGCCACTGAGACAGGGCAGGAAAATGGCTACACCTTC. Amino acids: CATETGQENGYTF.

The chain employs TRBV9 and TRBJ2-3; TRBD2 aligns across 9 bases. The CDR3 is made up of 18 amino acids. J lost 2 bases, V lost 3 bases, and 13 bases had no gene match. Germline V lookup: CDR1 SGDLS, CDR2 YYNGEE. The CDR3 region has the DNA TGTGCCAGCAGCGCTGAGGTCCGTACTAGCGGGCTCACAGATACGCAGTATTTT. As protein: CASSAEVRTSGLTDTQYF.

The chain combines TRBV5-4 with TRBJ2-7, with 11 bases aligning to TRBD1. Trimming removed 5 bases from V and 1 base from J; junction bases left unmatched: 8. The CDR3 is 16 residues long. Germline values: CDR1 SGHNT, CDR2 YYREEE (reference sequence). This CDR3 is CASSLRTGGESYEQYF. CDR3 bases: TGTGCCAGCAGTTTAAGGACAGGGGGCGAATCCTACGAGCAGTACTTC.

The chain has TRBV4-1 and TRBJ2-7; 8 nucleotides match TRBD1. The germline V gene encodes CDR1 MGHRA and CDR2 YSYEKL. The CDR3 runs to 16 residues. The trim removed 1 base at V and 6 bases at J, leaving 11 bases unmatched. The CDR3 sequence is CASSQGAETGAPEQYF. The CDR3, as DNA: TGCGCCAGCAGCCAAGGGGCGGAGACAGGGGCTCCCGAGCAGTACTTC.

The CDR3 bases are TGTGCCAGCAGATCCAAAGGACAATACAATGAGCAGTTCTTC. Encoded protein: CASRSKGQYNEQFF. The chain joins TRBV2 to TRBJ2-1, with D possibly matching TRBD1 (5 bases). The CDR3 sequence is 14 residues long. Germline values: CDR1 SNHLY, CDR2 FYNNEI. V lost 6 bases, J lost 4 bases, and 13 bases lay in between.

The gene calls are TRBV19 and TRBJ2-7, with TRBD1 as a possible D gene (5 bases). CDR3 size: 13 residues. Germline V gene sequence: CDR1 LNHDA, CDR2 SQIVND (reference sequence). Deletions cut 1 base from V and 6 bases from J, with 10 bases between. The chain's CDR3 is CASSIVQGGEQYV. Here the CDR3 DNA reads TGTGCCAGTAGTATAGTGCAGGGTGGCGAGCAGTACGTC.

For the CDR3, the DNA is TGCGCCAGCAGCCAAGAAGAGACAGGCTTAACCTACAATGAGCAGTTCTTC. Its protein is CASSQEETGLTYNEQFF. This rearrangement joins TRBV4-1 to TRBJ2-1; a possible D gene is TRBD1 (6 bases). The CDR3 is made up of 17 amino acids. Germline V gene lookup returns CDR1 MGHRA and CDR2 YSYEKL. V shed 0 bases and J shed 2 bases, with 14 bases lying between them.

This clone has only a few counts. The V call is TRBV6-1, the J call TRBJ1-2, with D uncertain. CDR1 is MNHNS and CDR2 is SASEGT in the germline V gene. This CDR3 is 13 amino acids long. Between the trimmed V and J ends, which lost 5 bases and 4 bases, there was a span of 11 bases. The CDR3 nucleotides are TGTGCCAGCAGTAAGATGGGAGCCTATGGCTACACCTTC. Translating it yields CASSKMGAYGYTF.

The rearrangement uses TRBV19 and TRBJ2-1; D remains ambiguous. CDR1 LNHDA and CDR2 SQIVND come from the germline V gene (reference sequence). V lost 5 bases to trimming and J lost 0 bases, with 23 bases between them. This CDR3 is built from 19 residues. The CDR3 loop reads CASSPPSALPLFSYNEQFF. The CDR3 DNA reads TGTGCCAGTAGTCCGCCCAGCGCTCTGCCGCTATTCTCCTACAATGAGCAGTTCTTC.

This clone was picked up one time. The chain combines TRBV28 with TRBJ2-3; D might be TRBD1 (6 bases). From germline, CDR1 is MDHEN and CDR2 SYDVKM. The CDR3 loop spans 12 amino acids. Trimming removed 6 bases from V and 4 bases from J, with 8 bases in between. CDR3 coding DNA: TGTGCCAGCAGGACAGGCTCAGATACGCAGTATTTT. Translated, it gives CASRTGSDTQYF.

The J gene is TRBJ2-3, the V gene TRBV7-6; 7 bases are shared with TRBD2. The ends lost 5 bases at V and 4 bases at J; junction bases unmatched: 0. Germline-derived CDR1 and CDR2 are SGHVS and FNYEAQ. CDR3 length equals 12 residues. CDR3 coding DNA: TGTGCCAGCAGCGGACTAGCAGATACGCAGTATTTT. Protein product: CASSGLADTQYF.

The chain carries TRBV6-1 and TRBJ2-7; D is unclear. Germline V gene lookup returns CDR1 MNHNS and CDR2 SASEGT. Trimming took 7 bases from V and 4 from J, leaving 8 bases between them. CDR3 size: 11 residues. The CDR3 spells CASTNSYEQYV. CDR3 nucleotide sequence: TGTGCCAGCACGAACAGTTACGAGCAGTACGTC.

The V gene is TRBV6-5, the J gene TRBJ1-2; possible D gene TRBD1, 5 bases. V was trimmed by 5 bases and J by 6 bases, leaving 7 bases between them. This CDR3 spans 11 amino acids. Germline loops: CDR1 MNHEY, CDR2 SVGAGI. The CDR3 spells CASSPGHGYTF. As DNA, the CDR3 is TGTGCCAGCAGTCCAGGGCATGGCTACACCTTC.